This T cell receptor (beta chain) originates from a study of T cell repertoires in cytomegalovirus infection. Turning to the study itself: An indication of both CMV infection and matching HLA type came from public TCR beta signatures.

Whole-study results and caveats: People with CMV and the relevant HLA were identified by cumulative public TCR beta family frequency.

Each CDR3 protein is one row after TCRdb ran MiXCR on the reads. The table lists approximately 500,000 distinct CDR3 sequences, 16% of them singletons. The CDR3 has 18 amino acids. Trimming pared 1 base from V and 2 bases from J, leaving 18 bases between. Germline values: CDR1 LGHDT, CDR2 YNNKEL (reference sequence). This clonotype was seen more than once but under ten times. The antigen is undetermined. The chain recombines TRBV3-1 with TRBJ2-1; perhaps TRBD2 as D (6 bases). The sequence was obtained from a human donor in good health (CMV status not recorded). Some clones in this sample may be carry-over from other donors' samples. The sequencing input was CD8+ T cells from PBMCs. The CDR3 sequence: CASSQVSLFRETYNEQFF. CDR3 sequence (DNA): TGTGCCAGCAGCCAAGTGTCTCTATTCCGGGAGACCTACAATGAGCAGTTCTTC.